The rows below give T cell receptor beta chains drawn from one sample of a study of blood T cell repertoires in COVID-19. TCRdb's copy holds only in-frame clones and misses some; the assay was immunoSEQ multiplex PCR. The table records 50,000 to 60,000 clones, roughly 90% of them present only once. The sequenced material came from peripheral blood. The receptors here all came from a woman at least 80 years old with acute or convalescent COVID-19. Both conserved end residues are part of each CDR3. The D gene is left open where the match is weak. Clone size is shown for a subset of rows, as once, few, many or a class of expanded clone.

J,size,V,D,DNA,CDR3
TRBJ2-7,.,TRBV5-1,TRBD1,TGCGCCAGCAGCCTTGACAGGGGAGGCGACGAGCAGTACTTC,CASSLDRGGDEQYF
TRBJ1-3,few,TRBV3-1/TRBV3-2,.,TGTGCCAGCAGCCCCTCCTCTGGAAACACCATATATTTT,CASSPSSGNTIYF
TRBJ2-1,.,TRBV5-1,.,TGCGCCAGCAGCCCGGGATTGACAACCACGGGATACAATGAGCAGTTCTTC,CASSPGLTTTGYNEQFF
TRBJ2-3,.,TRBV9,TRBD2,TGTGCCAGCAGCGTTACTAGCGGTTATAGCACAGATACGCAGTATTTT,CASSVTSGYSTDTQYF
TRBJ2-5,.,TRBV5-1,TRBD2,TGCGCCAGCAGCTTGACTAGCGAAAAAGAGACCCAGTACTTC,CASSLTSEKETQYF
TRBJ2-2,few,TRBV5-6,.,TGTGCCAGCAGCAGACAAGGGGTAGCCACCGGGGAGCTGTTTTTT,CASSRQGVATGELFF
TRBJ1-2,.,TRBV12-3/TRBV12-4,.,TGTGCCAGCAGTCCGACAGAGCTCTATGGCTACACCTTC,CASSPTELYGYTF
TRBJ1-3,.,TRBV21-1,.,TGTGCCAGCAGCAAATTCGAGAAGGGGAATACATTAACTGGAAACACCATATATTTT,CASSKFEKGNTLTGNTIYF
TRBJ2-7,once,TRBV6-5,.,TGTGCCAGCACCAACCCGACTAGTGGTTACGAGCAGTACTTC,CASTNPTSGYEQYF
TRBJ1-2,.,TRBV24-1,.,TGTGCCACCAGTGACCAGGACTACTATGGCTACACCTTC,CATSDQDYYGYTF
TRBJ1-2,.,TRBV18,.,TGTGCCAGCTCACGGAGGGTGGAAAGATATGGCTACACCTTC,CASSRRVERYGYTF
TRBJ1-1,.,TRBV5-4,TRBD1,TGTGCCAGCAGCCCGGACAGGGGGCTTTGGGAGACTGAAGCTTTCTTT,CASSPDRGLWETEAFF
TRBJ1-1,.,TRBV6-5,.,TGTGCCAGCAGGTCGTCAGGGTACACTGAAGCTTTCTTT,CASRSSGYTEAFF
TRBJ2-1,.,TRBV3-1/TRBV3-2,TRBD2,TGTGCCAGCAGCCATTCCGGGACTAGCGCAGACAATGAGCAGTTCTTC,CASSHSGTSADNEQFF
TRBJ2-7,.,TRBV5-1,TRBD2,TGCGCCAGCAGTTCCGGGACTAGTGCCCACGAGCAGTACTTC,CASSSGTSAHEQYF
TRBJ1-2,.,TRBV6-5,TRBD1,TGTGCCAGCAGCCCCAGACAGGGCTATGGCTACACCTTC,CASSPRQGYGYTF
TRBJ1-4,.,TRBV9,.,TGTGCCAGCAGCGTAGAAGGGAGAACTAATGAAAAACTGTTTTTT,CASSVEGRTNEKLFF
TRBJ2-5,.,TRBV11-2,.,TGTGCCAGCAGCTTAGGGGCCAGAGAGACCCAGTACTTC,CASSLGARETQYF
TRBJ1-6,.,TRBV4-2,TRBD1,TGTGCCAGCAGCCAAGAGGGGACAGGGTGGGGAAATTCACCCCTCCACTTT,CASSQEGTGWGNSPLHF
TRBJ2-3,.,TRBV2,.,TGTGCCAGCAGTGTTAGGACAGTCACAGATACGCAGTATTTT,CASSVRTVTDTQYF
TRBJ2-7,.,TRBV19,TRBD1,TGTGCCAGTACAGGCTTTGGGACAGGAAAATCCTACGAGCAGTACTTC,CASTGFGTGKSYEQYF
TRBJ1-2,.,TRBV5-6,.,TGTGCCAGCAAACAGGGTTATGGCTACACCTTC,CASKQGYGYTF
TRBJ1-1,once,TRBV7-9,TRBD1,TGTGCCAGCAGCCAGACAGGGTATTCGAACACTGAAGCTTTCTTT,CASSQTGYSNTEAFF
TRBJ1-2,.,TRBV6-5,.,TGTGCCAGCAGATGGGAGGGGGGAAACTATGGCTACACCTTC,CASRWEGGNYGYTF
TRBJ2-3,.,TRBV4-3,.,TGCGCCAGCAGCCAAGTCGTCCATAGAACAGATACGCAGTATTTT,CASSQVVHRTDTQYF
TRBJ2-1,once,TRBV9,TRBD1,TGTGCCAGCAGCATACGGACAGGGGCCAATGAGCAGTTCTTC,CASSIRTGANEQFF
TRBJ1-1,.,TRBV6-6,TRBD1,TGTGCCAGCAGGCCGGGACAGGGGATGGAAGCTTTCTTT,CASRPGQGMEAFF
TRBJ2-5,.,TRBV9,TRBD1,TGTGCCAGCAGCGTAAGAACAGGGGCCCTTACCCACCAAGAGACCCAGTACTTC,CASSVRTGALTHQETQYF
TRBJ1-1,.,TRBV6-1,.,TGTGCCAGCAGTGAGGAAACAAGGGGCACTGAAGCTTTCTTT,CASSEETRGTEAFF
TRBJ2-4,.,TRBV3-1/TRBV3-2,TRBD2,TGTGCCAGCAGCCAAGAAGCGCGGTCGCGGGAGAGGGCCAAAAACATTCAGTACTTC,CASSQEARSRERAKNIQYF
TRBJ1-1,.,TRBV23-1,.,TGCGCCAGCAGTCCAATACAGGGTTTGAACACTGAAGCTTTCTTT,CASSPIQGLNTEAFF
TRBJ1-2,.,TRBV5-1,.,TGCGCCAGCAGGCGAGATTCCGGAGGACGGTTAAACTATGGCTACACCTTC,CASRRDSGGRLNYGYTF
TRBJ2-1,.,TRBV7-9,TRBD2,TGTGCCAGCAGCTTTAGTCGACTAGCGTCCCCCTTGGCCTACAATGAGCAGTTCTTC,CASSFSRLASPLAYNEQFF
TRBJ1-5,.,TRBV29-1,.,TGCAGCGTTATGGACACCAATCAGCCCCAGCATTTT,CSVMDTNQPQHF
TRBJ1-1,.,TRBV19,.,TGTGCCAGTAGGTCGCCCAGTCTTTTTATGAACACTGAAGCTTTCTTT,CASRSPSLFMNTEAFF
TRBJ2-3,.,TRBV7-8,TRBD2,TGTGCCAGCAGCCTCGCCGCGGGGGGAGGGATAAGTGGTGATACGCAGTATTTT,CASSLAAGGGISGDTQYF
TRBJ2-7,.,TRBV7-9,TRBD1,TGTGCCAGCAGCTTATATTCCCAGGGGGCGGTCGAGCAGTACTTC,CASSLYSQGAVEQYF
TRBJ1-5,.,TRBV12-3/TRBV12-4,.,TGTGCCAGCAGTTTCGAGCCACAGCCCCAGCATTTT,CASSFEPQPQHF
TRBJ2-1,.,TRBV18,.,TGTGCCAGCTCACCACCCTCCCCACCCGGCAGGGGCCATGAGCAGTTCTTC,CASSPPSPPGRGHEQFF
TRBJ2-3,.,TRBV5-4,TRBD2,TGTGCCAGCAGCTCCCAGCGGGAGGGTGCAGATACGCAGTATTTT,CASSSQREGADTQYF
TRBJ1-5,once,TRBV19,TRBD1,TGTGCCAGCAACCGGGACAGGGGGCTAGCGAGGCAGCCCCAGCATTTT,CASNRDRGLARQPQHF
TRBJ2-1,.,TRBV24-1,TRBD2,TGTGCCACCAGTGACCAGGGACTAGCGGGAGCCCAAAATGAGCAGTTCTTC,CATSDQGLAGAQNEQFF
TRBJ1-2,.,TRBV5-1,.,TGCGCCAGCAGCCCCGAGCGGGGGACTTATTTAGGCTACACCTTC,CASSPERGTYLGYTF
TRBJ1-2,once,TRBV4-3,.,TGCGCCAGCAGCCCCCGTGCGGCGTCCTATGGCTACACCTTC,CASSPRAASYGYTF
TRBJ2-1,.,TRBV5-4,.,TGTGCCAGCAGCCAGGCCGGACAAAGCTCCTACAATGAGCAGTTCTTC,CASSQAGQSSYNEQFF
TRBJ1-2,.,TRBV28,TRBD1,TGTGCCAGCAGTTTAGCAGGGGGCGACTATGGCTACACCTTC,CASSLAGGDYGYTF
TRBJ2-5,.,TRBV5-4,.,TGTGCCAGCAGCTTGGTCTCCAGGAAAGAGACCCAGTACTTC,CASSLVSRKETQYF
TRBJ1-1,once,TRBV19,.,TGTGCCAGTAGTATGGAGAGGACAGTAGCTTTCTTT,CASSMERTVAFF
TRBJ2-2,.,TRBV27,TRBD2,TGTGCCAGCAGTTTTGGGGGGGTACGAAGGGAGCTGTTTTTT,CASSFGGVRRELFF
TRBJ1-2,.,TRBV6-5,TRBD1,TGTGCCACCACGACCAGGGGGGAGATGAACACCTTC,CATTTRGEMNTF
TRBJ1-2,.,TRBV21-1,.,TGTGCCAGCAGCACTGACGGGTATGGCTACACCTTC,CASSTDGYGYTF